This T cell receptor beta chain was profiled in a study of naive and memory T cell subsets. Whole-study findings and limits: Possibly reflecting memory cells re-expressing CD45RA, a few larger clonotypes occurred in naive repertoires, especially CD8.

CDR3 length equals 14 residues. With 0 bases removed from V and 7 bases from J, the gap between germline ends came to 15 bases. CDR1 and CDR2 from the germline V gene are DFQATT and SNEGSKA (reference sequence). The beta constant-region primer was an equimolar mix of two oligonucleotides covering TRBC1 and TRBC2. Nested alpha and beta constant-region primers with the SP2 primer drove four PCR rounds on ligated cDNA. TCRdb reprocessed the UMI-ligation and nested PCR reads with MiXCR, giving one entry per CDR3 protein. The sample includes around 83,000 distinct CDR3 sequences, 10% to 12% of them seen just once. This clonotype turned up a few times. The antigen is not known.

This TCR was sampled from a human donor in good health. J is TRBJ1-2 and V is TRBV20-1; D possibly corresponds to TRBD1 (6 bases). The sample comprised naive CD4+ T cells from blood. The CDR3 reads CSAREGRGSGGYTF. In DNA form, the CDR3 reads TGCAGTGCTAGAGAGGGCAGGGGCAGCGGTGGCTACACCTTC.